This record covers a single T cell receptor (beta chain). Methods used by the authors: Amplification of reference gene primers was used by the study to estimate nucleated cell counts. The data were produced by immunoSEQ multiplex PCR, yet TCRdb's version contains in-frame clones alone and is incomplete. The V and J calls and clone size are taken from that table; D and trimming were inferred from the DNA. The profile shows about 310,000 clones, about 90% of them singletons. The CDR3 consists of 15 residues. V lost 4 bases and J 6 bases, leaving 16 bases between the germline ends. Germline CDR1 is MGHRA and CDR2 is YSYEKL. This entry is derived from a study of blood T cell repertoires in COVID-19. Study summary: Material from acute and convalescent COVID-19 was sourced from the United States, Italy and Spain.

The sequence was obtained from a woman between 45 and 65 years old who had recovered from COVID-19. The rearrangement uses TRBV4-1 and TRBJ2-1; perhaps TRBD2 as D (7 bases). Sequencing input: peripheral blood. CDR3 sequence: CASSPPLRGLNEQFF. CDR3 in DNA: TGCGCCAGCAGCCCCCCCTTGCGGGGGCTCAATGAGCAGTTCTTC.